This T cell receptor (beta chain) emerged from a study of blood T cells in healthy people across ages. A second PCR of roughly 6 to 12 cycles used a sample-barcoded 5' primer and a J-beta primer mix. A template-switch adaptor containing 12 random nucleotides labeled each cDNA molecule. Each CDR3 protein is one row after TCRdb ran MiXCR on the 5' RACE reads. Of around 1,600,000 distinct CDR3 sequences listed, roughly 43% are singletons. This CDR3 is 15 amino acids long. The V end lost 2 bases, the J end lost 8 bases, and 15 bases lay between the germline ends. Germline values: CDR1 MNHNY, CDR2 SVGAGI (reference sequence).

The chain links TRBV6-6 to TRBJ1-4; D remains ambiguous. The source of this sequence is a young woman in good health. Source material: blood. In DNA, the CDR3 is TGTGCCAGCAGTTACAAAGAGGGTCGCGGAGAAAAACTGTTTTTT. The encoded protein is CASSYKEGRGEKLFF.